This TCR beta chain comes out of a study of cytomegalovirus exposure and HLA in healthy donors. Study information: Roughly 80 million unique TCRs from HLA-typed donors made up an early data release. Assignment to the Caucasian-associated ancestry cluster applied to more than 75% of the approximately 400 genotyped donors. Regarding the study as a whole: Associated with HLA alleles at 0.05 false discovery rate in a later analysis were 16,951 TCR beta sequences.

In the case of this clone: Its antigen is still unknown.

This PCR relied on a set of 60 Vbeta primers and 13 Jbeta primers. Sequencing was performed with immunoSEQ multiplex PCR; in TCRdb, only in-frame clones are kept and a portion is missing. The sample carries 55,000 to 80,000 clones, more than 60% recorded once. Trimming took off 0 bases at V and 1 base at J, with 7 bases between the two ends. Germline loops: CDR1 SGHRS, CDR2 YFSETQ. CDR3 length equals 14 residues. The J gene is TRBJ1-1, the V gene TRBV5-1; D is ambiguous. Sequenced material: PBMCs. This TCR derives from a middle-aged woman in good health and CMV-seropositive. The CDR3 region has the DNA TGCGCCAGCAGCTTGGCCTGGCAGAACACTGAAGCTTTCTTT. It specifies CASSLAWQNTEAFF.